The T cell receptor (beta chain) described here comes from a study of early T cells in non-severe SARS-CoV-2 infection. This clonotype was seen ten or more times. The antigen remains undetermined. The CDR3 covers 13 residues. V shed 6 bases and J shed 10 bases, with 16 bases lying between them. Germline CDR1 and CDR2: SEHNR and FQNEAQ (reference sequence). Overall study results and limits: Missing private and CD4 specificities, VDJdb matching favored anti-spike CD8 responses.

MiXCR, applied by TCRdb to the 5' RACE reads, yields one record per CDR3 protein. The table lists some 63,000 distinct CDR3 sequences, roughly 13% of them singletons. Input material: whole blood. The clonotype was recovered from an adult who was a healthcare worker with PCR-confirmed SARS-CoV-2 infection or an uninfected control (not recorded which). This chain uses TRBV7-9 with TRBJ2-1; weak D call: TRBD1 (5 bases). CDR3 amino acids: CASSRIGVEEQFF. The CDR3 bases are TGTGCCAGCAGTCGAATAGGGGTAGAGGAGCAGTTCTTC.